The 23 T cell receptor beta chains presented below share a single source sample, sequenced in a study of cytomegalovirus exposure and HLA in healthy donors. Amplification used 60 Vbeta primers and 13 Jbeta primers. Data came from immunoSEQ multiplex PCR; TCRdb stores just in-frame clones and leaves some out. The sample lists roughly 100,000 clones; about four fifths were seen once. The source material was PBMCs. These receptors were taken from a man aged 25-45 years in good health and CMV-seronegative.

This clone was seen more than once but under ten times. This chain connects TRBV2 to TRBJ2-7; TRBD2 matches 15 bases. The CDR3 runs to 19 residues. The germline V gene has CDR1 SNHLY and CDR2 FYNNEI. V trimming: 6 bases; J trimming: 1 base; junction bases outside the gene matches: 13. As DNA, the CDR3 is TGTGCCAGCAGGACTAAAGCCCCCGGACTAGCGGGGGGGTCCTACGAGCAGTACTTC. Translation gives CASRTKAPGLAGGSYEQYF. Complete variable domain (other parts from reference TRBV2 and TRBJ2-7): EPEVTQTPSHQVTQMGQEVILRCVPISNHLYFYWYRQILGQKVEFLVSFYNNEISEKSEIFDDQFSVERPDGSNFTLKIRSTKLEDSAMYFCASRTKAPGLAGGSYEQYFGPGTRLTVT.

V gene TRBV9 combines with J gene TRBJ1-4, with TRBD1 identical over 8 bases. The CDR3 is made up of 15 amino acids. Unmatched junction bases numbered 8, after V lost 3 bases and J lost 7 bases. The germline gives CDR1 SGDLS, CDR2 YYNGEE. The CDR3 sequence: CASSDTGGIGEKLFF. As DNA, the CDR3 is TGTGCCAGCAGCGATACAGGGGGGATCGGTGAAAAACTGTTTTTT. The full variable domain, with the rest looked up from reference TRBV9 and TRBJ1-4, is DSGVTQTPKHLITATGQRVTLRCSPRSGDLSVYWYQQSLDQGLQFLIQYYNGEERAKGNILERFSAQQFPDLHSELNLSSLELGDSALYFCASSDTGGIGEKLFFGSGTQLSVL.

The chain joins TRBV4-3 to TRBJ1-2, with D unclear. This CDR3 comprises 15 residues. CDR1 LGHNA and CDR2 YSLEER come from the germline V gene. V was clipped by 0 bases and J by 3 bases, with 11 bases between them. The CDR3 region has the DNA TGCGCCAGCAGCCAAGATCGGGGTACATACTATGGCTACACCTTC. It codes for CASSQDRGTYYGYTF.

The chain links TRBV10-3 to TRBJ2-5; maybe TRBD2 (7 bases). CDR3 length: 16 amino acids. Germline V gene sequence: CDR1 ENHRY, CDR2 SYGVKD. Trimming removed 3 bases from V and 5 bases from J, with 19 bases in between. As DNA, the CDR3 is TGTGCCATCAGTGACCCCCCCGCGGAGGGGGGGGAGACCCAGTACTTC. The encoded protein is CAISDPPAEGGETQYF.

The chain recombines TRBV7-2 with TRBJ2-5; D is perhaps TRBD2 (7 bases). V lost 5 bases and J lost 4, with 14 bases in between. The CDR3 runs to 14 residues. Germline values: CDR1 SGHTA, CDR2 FQGNSA. The DNA for the CDR3 is TGTGCCAGCAGCCCTGGGGGGGCGTCAGAGACCCAGTACTTC. Protein product: CASSPGGASETQYF.

The V gene is TRBV18, the J gene TRBJ1-1; D remains unclear. The CDR3 has 13 amino acids. V dropped 4 bases and J dropped 1 base, with 7 bases sitting between them. Germline CDR1 reads KGHSH; CDR2 reads LQKENI. CDR3 loop: CASSRQENTEAFF. The CDR3 DNA is TGTGCCAGCTCACGGCAGGAGAACACTGAAGCTTTCTTT.

The chain employs TRBV18 and TRBJ1-1, with D perhaps TRBD1 (6 bases). The germline V and J ends were trimmed by 2 bases and 10 bases, with 17 bases remaining between them. The CDR3 consists of 14 residues. CDR1 and CDR2 (germline): KGHSH, LQKENI. CDR3 bases: TGTGCCAGCTCACCATCAGGGGCTTTGAGTGGAGCTTTCTTT. It is translated as CASSPSGALSGAFF.

The chain employs TRBV27 and TRBJ1-6; maybe TRBD1 (6 bases). Germline V gene sequence: CDR1 MNHEY, CDR2 SMNVEV (reference sequence). The CDR3 is 16 amino acids. With 5 bases removed from V and 3 bases from J, the gap between germline ends came to 14 bases. The CDR3 bases are TGTGCCAGCAGTCCCCAGACAGGTCTCTATAATTCACCCCTCCACTTT. Its translation: CASSPQTGLYNSPLHF.

The rearrangement links TRBV19 to TRBJ1-2, with D possibly TRBD1 on 6 matching bases. The ends were cut back, 5 bases at V and 8 bases at J, with 21 bases in the middle. Germline assignment: CDR1 LNHDA and CDR2 SQIVND (reference sequence). The CDR3 is 15 amino acids. The CDR3 region is CASSDEQGALRGYTF. The DNA for the CDR3 is TGTGCCAGTAGTGACGAACAGGGCGCTCTAAGAGGCTACACCTTC.

The chain joins TRBV9 to TRBJ1-1; TRBD1 aligns across 8 bases. Germline CDR1 and CDR2: SGDLS and YYNGEE. V was clipped by 3 bases and J by 5 bases; unmatched bases: 3. CDR3 length: 13 amino acids. In nucleotides, the CDR3 is TGTGCCAGCAGCGACCGACAGGGGACTGAAGCTTTCTTT. It yields the protein CASSDRQGTEAFF.

The V gene is TRBV6-5, the J gene TRBJ2-5, with D maybe TRBD2 (6 bases). The J call may be mistaken, given a closer DNA end match to TRBJ2-7. This CDR3 has 13 amino acids. Germline V gene sequence: CDR1 MNHEY, CDR2 SVGAGI. The CDR3 is CASRGLSSYEQYF. CDR3 in DNA: TGTGCCAGCCGGGGACTGAGCTCCTACGAGCAGTACTTC.

This clone was observed a handful of times. The J gene is TRBJ1-5, the V gene TRBV10-3; D is unclear. Trimming removed 2 bases from V and 0 bases from J, with 8 bases in between. The CDR3 length is 15 residues. Looked up from germline, CDR1 is ENHRY and CDR2 is SYGVKD. The CDR3 DNA is TGTGCCATCAGTGAGCTCGAGGGTAGCAATCAGCCCCAGCATTTT. Translation gives CAISELEGSNQPQHF.

This clone was detected only a few times. This sequence joins TRBV28 and TRBJ1-2, with D perhaps TRBD1 (5 bases). Trimming left V 8 bases short and J 0 bases short, with 16 bases between. Germline lookup yields CDR1 MDHEN and CDR2 SYDVKM. The CDR3 extends over 15 amino acids. The CDR3 sequence: CASGIIEGANYGYTF. Here the CDR3 DNA reads TGTGCCAGCGGAATCATCGAAGGGGCTAACTATGGCTACACCTTC.

V and J are TRBV7-9 and TRBJ1-2, with TRBD1 identical over 12 bases. The length of the CDR3 is 16 residues. V lost 5 bases to trimming and J lost 4 bases; unmatched junction nucleotides: 8. From germline, CDR1 is SEHNR and CDR2 FQNEAQ (reference sequence). CDR3 DNA sequence: TGTGCCAGCAGCCCAACGGGGACAGGGGGCGCCTATGGCTACACCTTC. This encodes CASSPTGTGGAYGYTF. Combining the CDR3 with reference TRBV7-9 and TRBJ1-2 gives the whole variable domain DTGVSQNPRHKITKRGQNVTFRCDPISEHNRLYWYRQTLGQGPEFLTYFQNEAQLEKSRLLSDRFSAERPKGSFSTLEIQRTEQGDSAMYLCASSPTGTGGAYGYTFGSGTRLTVV.

J is TRBJ1-2 and V is TRBV6-5; 7 positions agree with TRBD1. The V gene's germline CDR1 is MNHEY and CDR2 SVGAGI. V shed 5 bases and J 2 bases; nucleotides not matched to a gene: 5. CDR3 length: 14 residues. CDR3 in DNA: TGTGCCAGCAGTGGACAGGTTTCCAACTATGGCTACACCTTC. Translated: CASSGQVSNYGYTF.

The chain joins TRBV29-1 to TRBJ2-3; D perhaps matches TRBD1 (5 bases). Trimming removed 2 bases at V and 6 bases at J, with 12 bases between. From germline, CDR1 is SQVTM and CDR2 ANQGSEA. The CDR3 is made up of 13 amino acids. This CDR3 reads CSVEQGHFDTQYF. CDR3 in DNA: TGCAGCGTTGAACAGGGTCACTTCGATACGCAGTATTTT.

This clone was picked up a small number of times. The chain employs TRBV19 and TRBJ1-1; the D is unclear. The CDR3 covers 15 residues. The V and J ends lost 5 bases and 4 bases respectively, with 17 bases between them. Germline V gives CDR1 LNHDA, CDR2 SQIVND (reference sequence). The CDR3 protein is CASSPNPLPSTEAFF. DNA for the CDR3: TGTGCCAGTAGTCCCAATCCCCTCCCCAGCACTGAAGCTTTCTTT.

The V gene is TRBV5-1, the J gene TRBJ1-1, with 8 bases aligning to TRBD1. V shed 0 bases and J 0 bases; nucleotides not matched to a gene: 10. Germline CDR1 is SGHRS and CDR2 is YFSETQ. CDR3 length: 18 amino acids. The CDR3 is CASSLDLGTGYLNTEAFF. For the CDR3, the DNA is TGCGCCAGCAGCTTGGACCTTGGGACAGGTTACTTGAACACTGAAGCTTTCTTT.

The chain combines TRBV5-1 with TRBJ2-7; 8 bases are a match to TRBD1. The V segment lost 4 bases and the J segment 2 bases; nucleotides outside the gene matches: 5. CDR1 is SGHRS, CDR2 YFSETQ, per germline. The CDR3 extends over 14 amino acids. The CDR3 region is CASSHGQGPYEQYF. CDR3 DNA: TGCGCCAGCAGCCACGGACAGGGACCCTACGAGCAGTACTTC.

This chain joins TRBV10-3 and TRBJ1-4; 11 bases agree with TRBD1. The CDR3 loop spans 19 amino acids. From germline, CDR1 is ENHRY and CDR2 SYGVKD. V dropped 2 bases and J dropped 2; count of bases not matched to a gene: 10. CDR3 in DNA: TGTGCCATCAGTGAGCCCGTTGGACAGGGGGCTTCTACTAATGAAAAACTGTTTTTT. This encodes CAISEPVGQGASTNEKLFF.

The chain is built from TRBV5-4 and TRBJ1-4; a weak D match, TRBD1 (5 bases). The CDR3 runs 16 residues. The V end lost 0 bases, the J end lost 4 bases, and 13 bases lay between the germline ends. CDR1 SGHNT and CDR2 YYREEE come from the germline V gene (reference sequence). The CDR3 coding sequence is TGTGCCAGCAGCTTGGCCCCCCGAGACAGTAATGAAAAACTGTTTTTT. Translated: CASSLAPRDSNEKLFF.

The chain has TRBV15 and TRBJ1-5; D unresolved. CDR3 length: 12 amino acids. The V gene's germline CDR1 is LNHNV and CDR2 YYDKDF (reference sequence). Trimming pared 5 bases from V and 3 bases from J, leaving 5 bases between. The CDR3 nucleotides read TGTGCCACCAGCGCAGACAATCAGCCCCAGCATTTT. The encoded protein is CATSADNQPQHF.

This chain uses TRBV29-1 with TRBJ2-2; TRBD1 might be the D (6 bases). Germline-derived CDR1 and CDR2 are SQVTM and ANQGSEA. Trimming took 0 bases from V and 0 from J, leaving 14 bases between them. There are 17 residues in the CDR3. CDR3 bases: TGCAGCGTTGAAGAGTTAGGGGGTCCCTCGAACACCGGGGAGCTGTTTTTT. Its translation is CSVEELGGPSNTGELFF.